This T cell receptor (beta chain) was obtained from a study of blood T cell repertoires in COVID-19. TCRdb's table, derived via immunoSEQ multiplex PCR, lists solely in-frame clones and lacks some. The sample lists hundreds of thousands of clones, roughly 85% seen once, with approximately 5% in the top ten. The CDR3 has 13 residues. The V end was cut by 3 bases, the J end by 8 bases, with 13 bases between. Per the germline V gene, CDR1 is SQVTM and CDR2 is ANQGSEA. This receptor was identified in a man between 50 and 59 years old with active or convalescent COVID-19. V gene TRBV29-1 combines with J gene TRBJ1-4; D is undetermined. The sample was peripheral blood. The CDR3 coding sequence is TGCAGCGTTGAGAGGTCGGGAGGGGAAAAACTGTTTTTT. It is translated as CSVERSGGEKLFF.